Following are 26 T cell receptor beta chains from one sample sequenced in a study of blood T cell repertoires in COVID-19. Generated by immunoSEQ multiplex PCR, the TCRdb table keeps only in-frame clones and is missing some. The repertoire holds about 120,000 clones, with 60% to 85% as singletons. Sequencing input: peripheral blood. Every receptor here comes from a man aged 65 to 85 with acute or convalescent COVID-19.

A word on this clone: Within the sample, other DNA sequences also encode this same CDR3. The chain combines TRBV5-1 with TRBJ1-1; D is possibly TRBD1 (6 bases). Deletions cut 2 bases from V and 0 bases from J, with 11 bases between. This CDR3 contains 15 residues. The germline V gene encodes CDR1 SGHRS and CDR2 YFSETQ. The CDR3 loop reads CASSLSGQLNTEAFF. The CDR3 bases are TGCGCCAGCAGCTTATCCGGACAGTTGAACACTGAAGCTTTCTTT.

The CDR3 DNA follows: TGTGCCATCCTACAGGGGGCTCAATCCGGGAACACTGAAGCTTTCTTT. Translation: CAILQGAQSGNTEAFF. V usage is TRBV10-3 and J usage is TRBJ1-1, with 9 bases identical to TRBD1. V was pared by 8 bases and J by 1 base, with 11 bases of the junction left unmatched. Looked up from germline, CDR1 is ENHRY and CDR2 is SYGVKD. The CDR3 is made up of 16 amino acids.

The V gene is TRBV18, the J gene TRBJ1-1; a possible D gene is TRBD1 (6 bases). The V and J ends lost 5 bases and 1 base respectively, with 11 bases between them. Germline CDR1 KGHSH, CDR2 LQKENI. This CDR3 has 14 amino acids. CDR3 sequence (DNA): TGTGCCAGCTCAACTAAGACAGGGAACACTGAAGCTTTCTTT. Protein sequence: CASSTKTGNTEAFF.

This chain uses TRBV19 with TRBJ1-2; D gene unclear. The CDR3 spans 15 residues. Trimming removed 3 bases from V and 6 bases from J, with 17 bases in between. The V gene's germline CDR1 is LNHDA and CDR2 SQIVND (reference sequence). The CDR3 DNA reads as TGTGCCAGTAGTATGGGGAGGGCTTCCGGGCATGGCTACACCTTC. Protein: CASSMGRASGHGYTF.

The chain combines TRBV30 with TRBJ2-5, with 8 bases aligning to TRBD1. The CDR3 is made up of 16 amino acids. Germline CDR1 and CDR2: GTSNPN and SVGIG (reference sequence). Trimming at V came to 1 base and at J to 2 bases, leaving 9 bases not matched to a gene. DNA of the CDR3: TGTGCCTGGAGTGGTTTGGGACAGGCGAATCAAGAGACCCAGTACTTC. This translates into CAWSGLGQANQETQYF.

This clone was seen only a few times. The chain has TRBV6-5 and TRBJ2-1; 7 bases map to TRBD1. Germline CDR1 MNHEY, CDR2 SVGAGI. The V gene end was trimmed by 6 bases and the J gene end by 4 bases; junction bases not matched to a gene: 3. The CDR3 totals 13 residues. DNA of the CDR3: TGTGCCAGCAGGCTGACAGGGTACAATGAGCAGTTCTTC. This translates into CASRLTGYNEQFF.

DNA for the CDR3: TGTGCCAGCAGCTTAGAAACCGGTTCACCCCTCCACTTT. Its translation: CASSLETGSPLHF. The gene calls are TRBV7-2 and TRBJ1-6; D unresolved. With 1 base removed from V and 9 bases from J, the gap between germline ends came to 7 bases. Germline assignment: CDR1 SGHTA and CDR2 FQGNSA. CDR3 length: 13 amino acids.

This clone was seen only once. The gene calls are TRBV5-1 and TRBJ1-4, with D possibly TRBD1 on 5 matching bases. The CDR3 is made up of 15 amino acids. Germline V gives CDR1 SGHRS, CDR2 YFSETQ. V lost 0 bases, J lost 6 bases, and 12 bases lay in between. The chain's CDR3 is CASSLGGREHEKLFF. The CDR3 coding sequence is TGCGCCAGCAGCTTGGGGGGCAGGGAACATGAAAAACTGTTTTTT.

In its sample, this clone was seen once. The chain employs TRBV6-5 and TRBJ2-3, with TRBD1 as a possible D gene (7 bases). V lost 8 bases to trimming and J lost 11 bases, with 23 bases between them. The CDR3 totals 14 residues. Germline V CDR1 and CDR2: MNHEY, SVGAGI. CDR3 bases: TGTGCCAGCCAGGAGGGGGCAAATCCCCGAGGGCAGTATTTT. Its translation is CASQEGANPRGQYF.

The rearrangement joins TRBV5-4 to TRBJ1-5; the D gene is possibly TRBD1 (5 bases). With 0 bases removed from V and 1 base from J, the gap between germline ends came to 11 bases. There are 16 residues in the CDR3. The germline V gene has CDR1 SGHNT and CDR2 YYREEE (reference sequence). Here the CDR3 reads CASSLAGGPSNQPQHF. The CDR3 coding sequence is TGTGCCAGCAGCTTGGCGGGGGGTCCAAGCAATCAGCCCCAGCATTTT.

V is TRBV6-5 and J is TRBJ1-6; a possible D gene is TRBD1 (5 bases). The CDR3 spans 14 residues. Germline V CDR1 and CDR2: MNHEY, SVGAGI. V lost 7 bases and J 9 bases, leaving 16 bases between the germline ends. In nucleotides, the CDR3 is TGTGCCAGCACTAGCGTCACTGGGGCTTCACCCCTCCACTTT. Translated: CASTSVTGASPLHF.

This sequence joins TRBV9 and TRBJ1-5; TRBD1 aligns across 8 bases. The CDR3 spans 15 residues. Trimming removed 3 bases from V and 0 bases from J; junction bases left unmatched: 2. CDR1 is SGDLS, CDR2 YYNGEE, per germline. The chain's CDR3 is CASSGTGSSNQPQHF. In nucleotides, the CDR3 is TGTGCCAGCAGCGGGACAGGGAGTAGCAATCAGCCCCAGCATTTT. The variable domain in full, completed from reference TRBV9 and TRBJ1-5, reads DSGVTQTPKHLITATGQRVTLRCSPRSGDLSVYWYQQSLDQGLQFLIQYYNGEERAKGNILERFSAQQFPDLHSELNLSSLELGDSALYFCASSGTGSSNQPQHFGDGTRLSIL.

This clone was seen repeatedly, ten times or more. The chain has TRBV27 and TRBJ2-7, with a possible D match to TRBD1 (5 bases). There are 14 residues in the CDR3. The germline V gene has CDR1 MNHEY and CDR2 SMNVEV (reference sequence). Trimming removed 2 bases at V and 0 bases at J, with 8 bases between. The CDR3 protein is CASSLNRFSYEQYF. The CDR3 nucleotides read TGTGCCAGCAGTTTAAACAGGTTCTCCTACGAGCAGTACTTC.

This clone was found a few times. The chain carries TRBV12-3 or TRBV12-4 and TRBJ1-1; no clear D. The CDR3 covers 12 residues. Trimming pared 6 bases from V and 6 bases from J, leaving 11 bases between. CDR3 sequence (DNA): TGTGCCAGCAGCCTAGACCCTTCTGAAGCTTTCTTT. Its protein product is CASSLDPSEAFF.

The V and J genes are TRBV7-2 and TRBJ1-3; D not certain. The germline V and J ends were trimmed by 0 bases and 1 base, with 4 bases remaining between them. Germline V gene lookup returns CDR1 SGHTA and CDR2 FQGNSA. The CDR3 covers 14 residues. Here the CDR3 DNA reads TGTGCCAGCAGCTTAGCACTATCTGGAAACACCATATATTTT. Translation: CASSLALSGNTIYF.

This clone was recorded once. The chain links TRBV9 to TRBJ2-7; 8 bases line up with TRBD2. Looked up from germline, CDR1 is SGDLS and CDR2 is YYNGEE. The CDR3 consists of 15 residues. Germline trimming cut 0 bases from V and 4 bases from J; bases unmatched to any gene: 6. CDR3 protein: CASSVGRGGLYEQYF. Here the CDR3 DNA reads TGTGCCAGCAGCGTAGGACGCGGGGGGTTATACGAGCAGTACTTC.

In DNA, the CDR3 is TGCGCCAGCAGCCAGCCGGACAGGGTAGGAGAAAAACTGTTTTTT. Its protein product is CASSQPDRVGEKLFF. The J gene is TRBJ1-4, the V gene TRBV4-1; 8 bases are a match to TRBD1. The CDR3 consists of 15 residues. V lost 3 bases, J lost 8 bases, and 8 bases stayed unmatched. Germline loops: CDR1 MGHRA, CDR2 YSYEKL.

The J gene is TRBJ1-2, the V gene TRBV6-5, with 9 nucleotides matching TRBD1. CDR3 length equals 15 residues. Germline CDR1 reads MNHEY; CDR2 reads SVGAGI. Trimming removed 5 bases from V and 1 base from J; junction bases left unmatched: 5. The CDR3 reads CASSIQGAINYGYTF. CDR3 sequence (DNA): TGTGCCAGCAGTATACAGGGGGCGATTAACTATGGCTACACCTTC.

The chain carries TRBV6-5 and TRBJ1-5; 7 bases map to TRBD1. Germline loops: CDR1 MNHEY, CDR2 SVGAGI. V was pared by 2 bases and J by 5 bases, with 0 bases of the junction left unmatched. This CDR3 has 13 residues. CDR3 nucleotides: TGTGCCAGCAGTTACGGACAGGATCAGCCCCAGCATTTT. Its translation: CASSYGQDQPQHF.

Regarding this clone: One junction end does not reproduce the germline sequence, and a read error may be involved. This chain links TRBV5-4 with TRBJ2-2; 9 positions agree with TRBD1. This CDR3 spans 17 amino acids. Germline values: CDR1 SGHNT, CDR2 YYREEE (reference sequence). CDR3 loop: CASSLGGQGVEYRGAVF. In DNA, the CDR3 is TGTGCCAGCAGCTTGGGGGGACAGGGTGTTGAATATAGGGGAGCTGTTTTT.

This clone was found once. The chain links TRBV21-1 to TRBJ2-4; no check of the table's D call, TRBD1, against the DNA was made. TRBV21-1 is a pseudogene. This CDR3 region has 15 residues. The DNA for the CDR3 is TGTGCCAGCAGTCCAGTGGGCAGGGGTCAAAACATTCAGTACTTC. Encoded protein: CASSPVGRGQNIQYF.

The rearrangement joins TRBV19 to TRBJ1-5; perhaps TRBD1 as D (6 bases). V was trimmed by 6 bases and J by 1 base, leaving 19 bases between them. The length of the CDR3 is 17 residues. Germline CDR1 reads LNHDA; CDR2 reads SQIVND (reference sequence). CDR3 in amino acids: CASRNLGGAASNQPQHF. The CDR3 nucleotides read TGTGCCAGTAGGAACCTGGGGGGGGCGGCGAGCAATCAGCCCCAGCATTTT.

The CDR3 region is CASSSTSGSYNEQFF. The CDR3 DNA follows: TGTGCCAGCAGCTCTACTAGCGGGTCGTACAATGAGCAGTTCTTC. The rearrangement joins TRBV7-2 to TRBJ2-1; TRBD2 matches at 9 bases. V shed 4 bases and J 4 bases; nucleotides not matched to a gene: 5. Germline V gives CDR1 SGHTA, CDR2 FQGNSA. The CDR3 covers 15 residues. The entire variable domain, with the rest obtained from reference TRBV7-2 and TRBJ2-1, is as follows: GAGVSQSPSNKVTEKGKDVELRCDPISGHTALYWYRQSLGQGLEFLIYFQGNSAPDKSGLPSDRFSAERTGGSVSTLTIQRTQQEDSAVYLCASSSTSGSYNEQFFGPGTRLTVL.

The chain joins TRBV5-6 to TRBJ1-6; 7 bases fit TRBD1. The germline V gene has CDR1 SGHDT and CDR2 YYEEEE. V shed 0 bases and J 9 bases; nucleotides not matched to a gene: 6. The CDR3 has 15 residues. CDR3 bases: TGTGCCAGCAGCTTGGACAGGGGAGAGGGTTCACCCCTCCACTTT. Its translation: CASSLDRGEGSPLHF. Based on the CDR3 plus reference TRBV5-6 and TRBJ1-6, the full variable domain is DAGVTQSPTHLIKTRGQQVTLRCSPKSGHDTVSWYQQALGQGPQFIFQYYEEEERQRGNFPDRFSGHQFPNYSSELNVNALLLGDSALYLCASSLDRGEGSPLHFGNGTRLTVT.

V gene TRBV5-1 combines with J gene TRBJ1-6, with D hard to call. The CDR3 is 17 residues long. Between the trimmed V and J ends, which lost 3 bases and 6 bases, there was a span of 19 bases. Germline CDR1 SGHRS, CDR2 YFSETQ. In DNA, the CDR3 is TGCGCCAGCAGCTGGGAGGTATACCCACGGGGTAATTCACCCCTCCACTTT. Protein sequence: CASSWEVYPRGNSPLHF.

This clone was found once. The chain is built from TRBV4-3 and TRBJ2-5; TRBD2 matches 12 bases. Per germline, CDR1 LGHNA and CDR2 YSLEER. V lost 3 bases and J lost 4; bases outside the gene matches: 6. This CDR3 is built from 16 residues. In DNA, the CDR3 is TGCGCCAGCAGCCAGCTAGCGGGGGGGACGTCAGAGACCCAGTACTTC. The encoded protein is CASSQLAGGTSETQYF.